These 7 T cell receptor beta chains came from one sample sequenced in a study of molecular identifiers for immune sequencing clone quantification. MiXCR, applied by TCRdb to the PCR reads, yields one record per CDR3 protein. The sample carries under 350,000 distinct CDR3 sequences, about 22% recorded once. The specimen was naive CD8+ T cells from blood, with Jurkat cell RNA spiked in. The subset here: FACS-sorted CD8+CD4-CCR7+CD45RA+ naive T cells. These receptors originate from a human donor in good health. Some libraries in this study had Jurkat cell RNA spiked in.

In this sample, this clonotype turned up a few times. The chain is built from TRBV5-1 and TRBJ2-2, with D possibly matching TRBD1 (7 bases). Germline CDR1 reads SGHRS; CDR2 reads YFSETQ. With 0 bases removed from V and 5 bases from J, the gap between germline ends came to 20 bases. CDR3 length: 18 amino acids. The DNA of the CDR3 is TGCGCCAGCAGCTTGGTGTCCAGGGGGGAAATGAGGACCGGGGAGCTGTTTTTT. Amino acid sequence: CASSLVSRGEMRTGELFF. Based on the CDR3 plus reference TRBV5-1 and TRBJ2-2, the full variable domain is KAGVTQTPRYLIKTRGQQVTLSCSPISGHRSVSWYQQTPGQGLQFLFEYFSETQRNKGNFPGRFSGRQFSNSRSEMNVSTLELGDSALYLCASSLVSRGEMRTGELFFGEGSRLTVL.

Many counts were recorded for this clonotype. The chain has TRBV20-1 and TRBJ1-4; 7 bases line up with TRBD1. J gave up 4 bases and V 6 bases, and 5 bases lay outside the gene matches. The CDR3 totals 13 residues. The germline CDR1 and CDR2 sequences are DFQATT and SNEGSKA (reference sequence). The CDR3 here is CSAAGQYNEKLFF. In nucleotides, the CDR3 is TGCAGTGCGGCGGGACAGTATAATGAAAAACTGTTTTTT.

This clonotype was counted ten times or more. This sequence joins TRBV9 and TRBJ1-5, with TRBD1 as a possible D gene (6 bases). Germline CDR1 reads SGDLS; CDR2 reads YYNGEE. The germline V and J ends were trimmed by 2 bases and 1 base, with 7 bases remaining between them. The CDR3 extends over 14 amino acids. CDR3: CASSVGQSNQPQHF. CDR3 DNA: TGTGCCAGCAGCGTCGGACAGAGCAATCAGCCCCAGCATTTT.

As to this clonotype: It may be a read error: a sequence one base away is much more abundant. The chain joins TRBV12-3 or TRBV12-4 to TRBJ1-1, with TRBD1 matching 10 bases. The V segment lost 3 bases and the J segment 2 bases; nucleotides outside the gene matches: 6. The CDR3 is made up of 16 amino acids. The CDR3 is CASSFTRDRGNTEAFF. CDR3 nucleotide sequence: TGTGCCAGCAGTTTTACCCGGGACAGGGGAAACACTGAAGCTTTCTTT.

The chain couples TRBV21-1 to TRBJ2-6. TRBV21-1 is assigned pseudogene status. The CDR3 runs to 18 residues. This CDR3 reads CASSNRIFLASGANVLTF. CDR3 in DNA: TGTGCCAGCAGCAATAGAATCTTCCTTGCCTCTGGGGCCAACGTCCTGACTTTC.

In the case of this clonotype: A much more abundant neighbour one base away suggests this may be a read error. The chain combines TRBV25-1 with TRBJ2-3; D is unclear. Deletions cut 6 bases from V and 2 bases from J, with 9 bases between. CDR3 length equals 13 residues. Germline loops: CDR1 MGHDK, CDR2 SYGVNS. CDR3: CASRLGITDTQYF. The DNA of the CDR3 is TGTGCCAGCAGGTTGGGCATCACAGATACGCAGTATTTT.

This clonotype was observed many times. V and J are TRBV4-1 and TRBJ2-7; D remains ambiguous. The germline V gene has CDR1 MGHRA and CDR2 YSYEKL. Between the trimmed V and J ends, which lost 0 bases and 4 bases, there was a span of 4 bases. This CDR3 is 12 amino acids long. CDR3: CASSQEGYEQYF. The DNA for the CDR3 is TGCGCCAGCAGCCAAGAAGGGTACGAGCAGTACTTC.